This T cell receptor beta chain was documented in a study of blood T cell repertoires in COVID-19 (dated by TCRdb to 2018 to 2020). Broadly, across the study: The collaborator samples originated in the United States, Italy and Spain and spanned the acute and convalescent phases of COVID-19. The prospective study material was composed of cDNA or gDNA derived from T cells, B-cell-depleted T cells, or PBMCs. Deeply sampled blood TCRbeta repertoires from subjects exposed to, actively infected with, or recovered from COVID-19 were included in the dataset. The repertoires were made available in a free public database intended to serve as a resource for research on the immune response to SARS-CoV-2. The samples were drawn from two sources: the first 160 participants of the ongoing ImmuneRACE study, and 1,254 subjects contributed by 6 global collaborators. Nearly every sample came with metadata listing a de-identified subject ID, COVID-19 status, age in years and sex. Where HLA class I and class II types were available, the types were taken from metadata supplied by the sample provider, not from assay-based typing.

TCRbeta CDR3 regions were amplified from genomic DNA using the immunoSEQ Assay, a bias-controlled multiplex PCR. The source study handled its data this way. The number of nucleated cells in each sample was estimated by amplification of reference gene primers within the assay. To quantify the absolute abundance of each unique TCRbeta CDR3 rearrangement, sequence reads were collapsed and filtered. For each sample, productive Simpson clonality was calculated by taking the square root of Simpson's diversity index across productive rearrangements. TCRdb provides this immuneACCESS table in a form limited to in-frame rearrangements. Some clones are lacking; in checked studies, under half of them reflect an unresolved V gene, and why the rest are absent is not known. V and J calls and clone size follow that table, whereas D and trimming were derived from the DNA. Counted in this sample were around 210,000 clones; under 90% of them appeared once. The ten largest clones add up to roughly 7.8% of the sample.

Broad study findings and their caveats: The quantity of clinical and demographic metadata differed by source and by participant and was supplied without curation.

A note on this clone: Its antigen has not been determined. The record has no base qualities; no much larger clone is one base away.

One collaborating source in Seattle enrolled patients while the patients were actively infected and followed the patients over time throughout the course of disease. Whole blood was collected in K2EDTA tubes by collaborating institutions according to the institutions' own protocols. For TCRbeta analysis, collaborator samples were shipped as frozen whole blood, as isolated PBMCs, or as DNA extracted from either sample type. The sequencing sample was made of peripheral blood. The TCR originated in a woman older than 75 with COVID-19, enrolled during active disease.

Here is the DNA: TGTGCCAGCAGCCAGTCCGGACAGGGGAGAGGTTCGAACACCGGGGAGCTGTTTTTT. It translates as CASSQSGQGRGSNTGELFF. The rearrangement combines TRBV3-1 (or the pseudogene TRBV3-2) with TRBJ2-2; the junction holds 9 bases that match TRBD1. Clipping removes 3 bases from V and 0 bases from J, with 11 as the unmatched junction base count. The germline V gene (reference sequence) sets CDR1 to LGHDT and CDR2 to YNNKEL. From its cysteine to its phenylalanine, the CDR3 spans 19 amino acids. Only the CDR3 part of the read is kept: 57 bases, read in frame from the first base.